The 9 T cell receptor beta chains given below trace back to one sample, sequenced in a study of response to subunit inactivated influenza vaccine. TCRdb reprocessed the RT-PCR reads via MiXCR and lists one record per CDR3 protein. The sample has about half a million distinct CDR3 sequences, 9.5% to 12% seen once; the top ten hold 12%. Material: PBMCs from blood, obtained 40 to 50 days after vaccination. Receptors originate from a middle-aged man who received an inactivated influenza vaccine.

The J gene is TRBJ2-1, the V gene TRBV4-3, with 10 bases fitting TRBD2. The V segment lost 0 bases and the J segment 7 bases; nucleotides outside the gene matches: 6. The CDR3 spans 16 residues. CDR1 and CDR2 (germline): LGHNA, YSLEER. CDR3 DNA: TGCGCCAGCAGCCAAGATTGGAGTAGCGGGAGGAATGAGCAGTTCTTC. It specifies CASSQDWSSGRNEQFF.

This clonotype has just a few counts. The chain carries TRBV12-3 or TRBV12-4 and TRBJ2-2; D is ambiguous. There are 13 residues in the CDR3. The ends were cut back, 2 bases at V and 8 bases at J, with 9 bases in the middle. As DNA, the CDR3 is TGTGCCAGCAGTTTACAGGAAAGGGGGGAGCTGTTTTTT. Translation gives CASSLQERGELFF.

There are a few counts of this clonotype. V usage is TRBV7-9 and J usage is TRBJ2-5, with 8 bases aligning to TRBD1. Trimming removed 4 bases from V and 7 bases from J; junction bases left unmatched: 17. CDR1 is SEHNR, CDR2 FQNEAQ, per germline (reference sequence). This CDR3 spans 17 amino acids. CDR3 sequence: CASSSMDRARYLGTQYF. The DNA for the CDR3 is TGTGCCAGCAGCTCGATGGACAGGGCGCGATACCTTGGGACCCAGTACTTC. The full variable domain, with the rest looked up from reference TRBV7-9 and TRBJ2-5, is DTGVSQNPRHKITKRGQNVTFRCDPISEHNRLYWYRQTLGQGPEFLTYFQNEAQLEKSRLLSDRFSAERPKGSFSTLEIQRTEQGDSAMYLCASSSMDRARYLGTQYFGPGTRLLVL.

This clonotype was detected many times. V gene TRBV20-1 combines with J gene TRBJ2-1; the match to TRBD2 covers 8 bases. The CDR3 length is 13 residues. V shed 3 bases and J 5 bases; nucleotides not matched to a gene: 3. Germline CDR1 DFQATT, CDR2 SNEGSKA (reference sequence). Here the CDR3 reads CSASGGANNEQFF. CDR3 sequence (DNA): TGCAGTGCTAGCGGGGGGGCAAACAATGAGCAGTTCTTC.

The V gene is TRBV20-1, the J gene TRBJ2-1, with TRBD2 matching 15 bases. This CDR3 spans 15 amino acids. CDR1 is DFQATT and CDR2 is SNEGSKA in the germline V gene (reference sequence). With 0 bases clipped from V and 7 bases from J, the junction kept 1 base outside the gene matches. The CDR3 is CSARDGTSGRNEQFF. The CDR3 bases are TGCAGTGCTAGAGATGGGACTAGCGGGAGGAATGAGCAGTTCTTC.

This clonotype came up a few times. DNA for the CDR3: TGCAGTGCTAGAGATGGTGGGGCCCGGCTATCCTACGAGCAGTACTTC. Translated: CSARDGGARLSYEQYF. The genes are TRBV20-1 and TRBJ2-7, with TRBD1 as a possible D gene (5 bases). V was pared by 0 bases and J by 1 base, with 16 bases between. The germline CDR1 and CDR2 sequences are DFQATT and SNEGSKA (reference sequence). The CDR3 is made up of 16 amino acids.

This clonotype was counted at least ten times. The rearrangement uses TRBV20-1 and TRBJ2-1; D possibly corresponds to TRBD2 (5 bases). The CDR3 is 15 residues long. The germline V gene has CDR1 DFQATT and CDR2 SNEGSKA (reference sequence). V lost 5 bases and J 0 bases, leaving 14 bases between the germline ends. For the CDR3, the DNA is TGCAGTGCTCCCCCCGTGGGGAGCTCCTACAATGAGCAGTTCTTC. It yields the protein CSAPPVGSSYNEQFF.

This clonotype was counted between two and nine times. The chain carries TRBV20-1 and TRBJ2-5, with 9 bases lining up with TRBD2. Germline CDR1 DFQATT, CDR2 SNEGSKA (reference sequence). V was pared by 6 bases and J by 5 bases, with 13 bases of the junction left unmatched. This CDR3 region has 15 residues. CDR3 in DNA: TGCAGTGCGGAAAAAGCGGGGGGCGTTCTGGAGACCCAGTACTTC. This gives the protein CSAEKAGGVLETQYF.

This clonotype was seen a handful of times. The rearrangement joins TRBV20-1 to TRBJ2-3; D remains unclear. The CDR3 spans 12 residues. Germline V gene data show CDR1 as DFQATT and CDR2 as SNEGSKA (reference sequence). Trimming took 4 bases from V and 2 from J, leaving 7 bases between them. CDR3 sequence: CSATDITDTQYF. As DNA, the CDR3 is TGCAGTGCTACCGACATCACAGATACGCAGTATTTT.